Presented here are 29 T cell receptor beta chains from one specimen sequenced in a study of shared clonotypes between healthy human individuals. Assay used: immunoSEQ multiplex PCR; TCRdb lists only in-frame clones, some missing. The sample holds some 2,100,000 clones, approximately 96% seen once. Specimen: naive CD4+ T cells sorted from blood. Sample subset: CD45RA+ positively selected. The receptors were sampled from a man younger than 35 in good health.

The chain links TRBV5-1 to TRBJ2-7, with D perhaps being TRBD1 or TRBD2 (6 bases each). The CDR3 runs 13 residues. V shed 3 bases and J shed 7 bases, with 14 bases lying between them. The germline V gene has CDR1 SGHRS and CDR2 YFSETQ. The CDR3 protein is CASSWVEGDEQYF. CDR3 DNA sequence: TGCGCCAGCAGCTGGGTGGAGGGGGATGAGCAGTACTTC.

The gene calls are TRBV5-6 and TRBJ1-2, with TRBD1 identical over 7 bases. V lost 4 bases and J lost 1; bases outside the gene matches: 4. CDR1 and CDR2 (germline): SGHDT, YYEEEE. The CDR3 is made up of 14 amino acids. CDR3 nucleotides: TGTGCCAGCAGCGCGGGGGACAGTAACTATGGCTACACCTTC. As protein: CASSAGDSNYGYTF.

The chain employs TRBV30 and TRBJ1-1; 11 positions match TRBD1. Per germline, CDR1 GTSNPN and CDR2 SVGIG (reference sequence). This CDR3 contains 17 residues. Trimming at V came to 2 bases and at J to 0 bases, leaving 8 bases not matched to a gene. The CDR3 DNA reads as TGTGCCTGGAGTCTTCCGGGACAGGGGGGTGTGAACACTGAAGCTTTCTTT. It codes for CAWSLPGQGGVNTEAFF.

The chain combines TRBV5-6 with TRBJ2-3; D is ambiguous. Germline CDR1 and CDR2: SGHDT and YYEEEE. Trimming shortened V by 2 bases and J by 8 bases, and 12 bases separated the two germline ends. This CDR3 is built from 13 residues. Here the CDR3 reads CASSLPAGRTQYF. The CDR3 DNA follows: TGTGCCAGCAGCTTACCTGCTGGGCGTACGCAGTATTTT.

In regard to this clone: Other DNA sequences of this sample code for an identical CDR3. This chain joins TRBV18 and TRBJ2-7; the D gene is possibly TRBD2 (6 bases). CDR1 and CDR2 from the germline V gene are KGHSH and LQKENI. The CDR3 totals 14 residues. The V and J ends lost 3 bases and 1 base respectively, with 10 bases between them. The CDR3 bases are TGTGCCAGCTCACCCCCCGCGGGATCCTACGAGCAGTACTTC. This gives the protein CASSPPAGSYEQYF.

The rearrangement uses TRBV5-1 and TRBJ1-1; D uncertain. The ends were cut back, 0 bases at V and 1 base at J, with 10 bases in the middle. Germline V gene lookup returns CDR1 SGHRS and CDR2 YFSETQ. CDR3 size: 15 residues. CDR3 coding DNA: TGCGCCAGCAGCTTGGACGGCCTCGGGAACACTGAAGCTTTCTTT. It is translated as CASSLDGLGNTEAFF.

This clone was observed a single time. The V and J genes are TRBV7-9 and TRBJ2-2; TRBD2 is a possible D gene (6 bases). The germline V gene has CDR1 SEHNR and CDR2 FQNEAQ (reference sequence). The CDR3 has 14 amino acids. Between the trimmed V and J ends, which lost 6 bases and 5 bases, there was a span of 13 bases. Here the CDR3 reads CASRPAAGTGELFF. In DNA form, the CDR3 reads TGTGCCAGCAGACCGGCTGCGGGGACCGGGGAGCTGTTTTTT. Full variable domain (outside the CDR3, taken from reference TRBV7-9 and TRBJ2-2): DTGVSQNPRHKITKRGQNVTFRCDPISEHNRLYWYRQTLGQGPEFLTYFQNEAQLEKSRLLSDRFSAERPKGSFSTLEIQRTEQGDSAMYLCASRPAAGTGELFFGEGSRLTVL.

The rearrangement links TRBV18 to TRBJ2-7; the D gene is possibly TRBD2 (6 bases). The CDR3 extends over 16 amino acids. The germline gives CDR1 KGHSH, CDR2 LQKENI. V lost 5 bases and J lost 6, with 23 bases in between. CDR3 in amino acids: CASSFSLNRGISEQYF. The CDR3, as DNA: TGTGCCAGCTCATTTTCTCTAAATCGCGGGATCTCCGAGCAGTACTTC.

The chain employs TRBV10-3 and TRBJ2-7; TRBD2 matches 10 bases. Losses at the gene ends were 1 base for V and 0 bases for J; bases not matched to a gene: 3. The CDR3 is 16 amino acids. Germline V gives CDR1 ENHRY, CDR2 SYGVKD. Here the CDR3 reads CAISELAGGLSYEQYF. In DNA form, the CDR3 reads TGTGCCATCAGTGAGTTAGCGGGAGGCCTCTCCTACGAGCAGTACTTC.

This sequence joins TRBV25-1 and TRBJ2-1, with D tentatively TRBD1 (5 bases). The CDR3 consists of 15 residues. The V and J ends lost 6 bases and 6 bases respectively, with 18 bases between them. Germline lookup yields CDR1 MGHDK and CDR2 SYGVNS. The CDR3 loop reads CASSQLDGALNEQFF. CDR3 DNA sequence: TGTGCCAGCAGCCAACTGGATGGGGCTCTCAATGAGCAGTTCTTC.

The gene calls are TRBV18 and TRBJ2-5; TRBD1 or TRBD2 may be the D gene (5 bases each). CDR3 length equals 14 residues. V was cut by 6 bases and J by 2 bases, with 13 bases left in between. Germline V gene data show CDR1 as KGHSH and CDR2 as LQKENI. CDR3 DNA sequence: TGTGCCAGCTCTCTTCTGGGGGAACAAGAGACCCAGTACTTC. Its protein product is CASSLLGEQETQYF.

The CDR3 sequence: CASSRKQGRSYEQYF. The CDR3 nucleotides read TGTGCCAGCAGTCGAAAACAGGGGCGCTCCTACGAGCAGTACTTC. The chain recombines TRBV5-4 with TRBJ2-7, with TRBD1 matching over 7 bases. Germline CDR1 is SGHNT and CDR2 is YYREEE (reference sequence). This CDR3 has 15 residues. J was trimmed by 0 bases and V by 5 bases; bases with no gene match: 8.

The genes are TRBV7-4 and TRBJ1-4; TRBD1 matches at 7 bases. The CDR3 contains 17 residues. CDR1 is SGHVT and CDR2 is SQSDAQ in the germline V gene. V lost 2 bases, J lost 1 base, and 7 bases stayed unmatched. CDR3 DNA sequence: TGTGCCAGCAGCTTACCCAGGGGGAAAGGAACTAATGAAAAACTGTTTTTT. Its translation is CASSLPRGKGTNEKLFF. Based on the CDR3 plus reference TRBV7-4 and TRBJ1-4, the full variable domain is GAGVSQSPRYKVAKRGRDVALRCDSISGHVTLYWYRQTLGQGSEVLTYSQSDAQRDKSGRPSGRFSAERPERSVSTLKIQRTEQGDSAVYLCASSLPRGKGTNEKLFFGSGTQLSVL.

The V and J genes are TRBV30 and TRBJ1-2, with D possibly matching TRBD1 (5 bases). The CDR3 is 15 residues long. Germline loops: CDR1 GTSNPN, CDR2 SVGIG (reference sequence). V was clipped by 2 bases and J by 8 bases, with 21 bases between them. The CDR3 DNA sequence: TGTGCCTGGAGTCTGTGGGACCCGACTCGCGGGGGCTACACCTTC. Protein product: CAWSLWDPTRGGYTF.

The chain carries TRBV6-1 and TRBJ1-5, with a weak D call TRBD1 (5 bases). Trimming stripped 9 bases from V and 4 bases from J, with 10 bases between. The germline CDR1 and CDR2 sequences are MNHNS and SASEGT. This CDR3 contains 12 residues. The CDR3 here is CASKEGNQPQHF. CDR3 sequence (DNA): TGTGCCAGTAAGGAGGGGAATCAGCCCCAGCATTTT.

This clone showed up just once. The genes are TRBV28 and TRBJ1-2; 8 positions agree with TRBD1. Unmatched junction bases numbered 10, after V lost 5 bases and J lost 2 bases. Germline V gene sequence: CDR1 MDHEN, CDR2 SYDVKM. The CDR3 contains 16 residues. CDR3 DNA sequence: TGTGCCAGCAGTCCCCGGGACAGGTTGCTAAACTATGGCTACACCTTC. Amino acid sequence: CASSPRDRLLNYGYTF.

Only one count was recorded for this clone. This CDR3 is also generated by other DNA sequences in the sample. As DNA, the CDR3 is TGCAGCGCCCGACAGGGACAAGAGACCCAGTACTTC. Translating gives CSARQGQETQYF. This rearrangement joins TRBV29-1 to TRBJ2-5; 7 bases map to TRBD1. CDR3 length equals 12 residues. Germline V gene lookup returns CDR1 SQVTM and CDR2 ANQGSEA. The V gene end was trimmed by 7 bases and the J gene end by 2 bases; junction bases not matched to a gene: 4.

This chain connects TRBV9 to TRBJ1-6, with 7 bases that match TRBD1. The V and J ends lost 0 bases and 5 bases, in that order; junction bases with no gene match: 5. The CDR3 is made up of 16 amino acids. CDR1 is SGDLS, CDR2 YYNGEE, per germline. CDR3 region: CASSVVPGQNNSPLHF. The CDR3 bases are TGTGCCAGCAGCGTAGTCCCGGGACAGAATAATTCACCCCTCCACTTT.

The chain carries TRBV6-1 and TRBJ2-1; 14 bases align to TRBD2. Germline trimming cut 5 bases from V and 8 bases from J; bases unmatched to any gene: 8. Germline-derived CDR1 and CDR2 are MNHNS and SASEGT. CDR3 size: 16 residues. The CDR3 nucleotides are TGTGCCAGCAGTCAAGGGACTAGCGGGAGATACGATGAGCAGTTCTTC. This sequence encodes CASSQGTSGRYDEQFF.

The V and J genes are TRBV7-2 and TRBJ2-5; D is ambiguous. Germline V gene sequence: CDR1 SGHTA, CDR2 FQGNSA. Trimming stripped 1 base from V and 2 bases from J, with 11 bases between. The CDR3 has 15 amino acids. CDR3 sequence: CASSLVIIEQETQYF. CDR3 DNA: TGTGCCAGCAGCTTAGTGATTATAGAGCAAGAGACCCAGTACTTC.

This chain links TRBV5-1 with TRBJ2-2; D might be TRBD2 (7 bases). Trimming took 0 bases from V and 5 from J, leaving 17 bases between them. The CDR3 has 17 amino acids. CDR1 and CDR2 from the germline V gene are SGHRS and YFSETQ. The CDR3 DNA reads TGCGCCAGCAGCTTGGCCGGCGCGGGGGCAGGAACCGGGGAGCTGTTTTTT. As protein: CASSLAGAGAGTGELFF.

J is TRBJ1-5 and V is TRBV30; D unclear. In germline, CDR1 is GTSNPN, CDR2 SVGIG (reference sequence). The CDR3 sequence is 16 residues long. V lost 5 bases and J 2 bases, leaving 19 bases between the germline ends. The CDR3 loop is CAWGMSRRAGNQPQHF. CDR3 in DNA: TGTGCCTGGGGGATGTCTCGTAGGGCCGGCAATCAGCCCCAGCATTTT. Full variable domain (rest looked up from reference TRBV30 and TRBJ1-5): SQTIHQWPATLVQPVGSPLSLECTVEGTSNPNLYWYRQAAGRGLQLLFYSVGIGQISSEVPQNLSASRPQDRQFILSSKKLLLSDSGFYLCAWGMSRRAGNQPQHFGDGTRLSIL.

The chain joins TRBV28 to TRBJ1-2, with D perhaps matching TRBD1 (5 bases). This CDR3 is built from 14 residues. CDR1 MDHEN and CDR2 SYDVKM come from the germline V gene. Trimming took off 5 bases at V and 2 bases at J, with 12 bases between the two ends. CDR3 sequence: CASSGARTNYGYTF. The CDR3 nucleotides read TGTGCCAGCAGTGGGGCGAGGACCAACTATGGCTACACCTTC.

The chain uses TRBV10-3 and TRBJ1-3, with D maybe TRBD1 (5 bases). V lost 5 bases and J lost 4, with 12 bases in between. The length of the CDR3 is 14 residues. Per the germline V gene, CDR1 is ENHRY and CDR2 is SYGVKD. The CDR3 nucleotides read TGTGCCATCAGTCCACGGGGGGTAGGAAACACCATATATTTT. As protein: CAISPRGVGNTIYF.

CDR3 coding DNA: TGCGCCAGCAGCCCCGACACTCTAAGCTCCTACGAGCAGTACTTC. This translates into CASSPDTLSSYEQYF. The chain carries TRBV5-1 and TRBJ2-7; D is unresolved. The V end lost 4 bases, the J end lost 0 bases, and 14 bases lay between the germline ends. This CDR3 comprises 15 residues. Germline lookup yields CDR1 SGHRS and CDR2 YFSETQ. Together with reference TRBV5-1 and TRBJ2-7, the CDR3 gives the full variable domain: KAGVTQTPRYLIKTRGQQVTLSCSPISGHRSVSWYQQTPGQGLQFLFEYFSETQRNKGNFPGRFSGRQFSNSRSEMNVSTLELGDSALYLCASSPDTLSSYEQYFGPGTRLTVT.

This rearrangement joins TRBV28 to TRBJ1-5; D call uncertain. CDR3 length: 13 amino acids. Germline values: CDR1 MDHEN, CDR2 SYDVKM. V gave up 5 bases and J gave up 9 bases, with 14 bases separating them. CDR3 amino acids: CASSMEPGRPQHF. As DNA, the CDR3 is TGTGCCAGCAGTATGGAACCCGGACGGCCCCAGCATTTT.

The V and J genes are TRBV18 and TRBJ2-3, with unresolved D. Germline CDR1 reads KGHSH; CDR2 reads LQKENI. Trimming removed 5 bases from V and 4 bases from J, with 19 bases in between. CDR3 size: 16 residues. The CDR3 nucleotides read TGTGCCAGCTCAATTTTCGAGGCTAGTGGCGCAGATACGCAGTATTTT. Protein: CASSIFEASGADTQYF.

As concerns this clone: The same CDR3 is also encoded by other DNA sequences in this sample. The chain is built from TRBV6-4 and TRBJ1-6; D is uncertain. Germline values: CDR1 MRHNA, CDR2 SNTAGT. The CDR3 runs to 13 residues. The V gene lost 3 bases and the J gene lost 7 bases, with 7 bases spanning the gap. The CDR3 here is CASSEAGNSPLHF. For the CDR3, the DNA is TGTGCCAGCAGTGAGGCAGGAAATTCACCCCTCCACTTT.

This clone was observed once. The V call is TRBV11-2, the J call TRBJ2-3; D unresolved. The germline CDR1 and CDR2 sequences are SGHAT and FQNNGV. Trimming took off 6 bases at V and 0 bases at J, with 7 bases between the two ends. CDR3 size: 13 residues. The CDR3 nucleotides are TGTGCCAGCAGATCCCCTAGCACAGATACGCAGTATTTT. This encodes CASRSPSTDTQYF.